The clone carrying this TCR beta chain was found a few times. Its antigen is not identified. This CDR3 region has 16 residues. CDR1 and CDR2 (germline): SGHRS, YFSETQ. The trim removed 4 bases at V and 3 bases at J, leaving 7 bases unmatched. Every isolated RNA sample was fully reverse transcribed, so sequencing captured expressed TCRB transcripts. The assay was immunoSEQ multiplex PCR, and TCRdb's table has in-frame clones only and misses some. The sample yields around 140,000 clones, 7% to 10% seen once. The data originate from a study of beta chain features in type 1 diabetes. The study, taken as a whole, reports: For type 1 diabetes patients, VDJ junctions showed fewer insertions and more deletions. The study found moderately but significantly shorter TCRB CDR3s in all four CD4+ subsets of Type 1 diabetes patients.

This chain links TRBV5-1 with TRBJ1-6, with 7 bases fitting TRBD1. The specimen was central memory CD4+ T cells from blood. The sequence came from a man between 25 and 39 years old with type 1 diabetes. In nucleotides, the CDR3 is TGCGCCAGCAGCCTTGGACAGGCTAACTATAATTCACCCCTCCACTTT. It encodes CASSLGQANYNSPLHF.